The clone carrying this T cell receptor beta chain was counted between two and nine times. Its target is not known. The data originate from a study of T cell responses to AZD1222 COVID-19 vaccine. Study findings and constraints: Once two AZD1222 doses were given, Spike-specific TCR breadth and depth went up.

Measured with immunoSEQ multiplex PCR; TCRdb has only the in-frame clones, and not every one. There are some 140,000 clones in the sample; over 85% occur only once, and about 0.91% lies in the top ten. V was trimmed by 2 bases and J by 1 base, leaving 15 bases between them. Germline V lookup: CDR1 MRHNA, CDR2 SNTAGT. CDR3 length equals 17 residues. The specimen was peripheral blood, collected on day 0 of AZD1222 vaccination. This chain uses TRBV6-4 with TRBJ1-5; no definite D call. The sequence came from an adult in good health. The CDR3 DNA sequence: TGTGCCAGCAGTGACGGGAGATGGGGAGGGAGCAATCAGCCCCAGCATTTT. This translates into CASSDGRWGGSNQPQHF.